The text below deals with one T cell receptor beta chain. Antigen specificity is unknown. The data derive from a study of cytomegalovirus exposure and HLA in healthy donors. Study-wide results and caveats: Presence/absence analyses took donor sequencing depth as roughly uniform. Most CMV-associated TCR beta chains were later found to appear HLA-restricted. One cluster of highly shared sequence variants probably arose as a sequencing artifact.

CDR1 is SGHTA, CDR2 FQGNSA, per germline. V was pared by 0 bases and J by 4 bases, with 7 bases between. The CDR3 loop spans 14 amino acids. PCR was performed using 60 Vbeta and 13 Jbeta primers. Per the authors' pipeline: Some 10 million of 65 million to 95 million unique TCR beta chains were shared, per a later count. Using immunoSEQ multiplex PCR, the repertoire was profiled, and TCRdb retains in-frame clones only, with some absent. The DNA gave D and trimming, while V, J and clone size come from that table. The table lists about 130,000 clones, roughly 79% of them singletons. Source material: PBMCs. The receptor was derived from a man between 18 and 35 years old in good health and CMV-seronegative. The chain combines TRBV7-2 with TRBJ2-1, with D unresolved. For the CDR3, the DNA is TGTGCCAGCAGCTTAGCCCGAGAGTACAATGAGCAGTTCTTC. It is translated as CASSLAREYNEQFF.